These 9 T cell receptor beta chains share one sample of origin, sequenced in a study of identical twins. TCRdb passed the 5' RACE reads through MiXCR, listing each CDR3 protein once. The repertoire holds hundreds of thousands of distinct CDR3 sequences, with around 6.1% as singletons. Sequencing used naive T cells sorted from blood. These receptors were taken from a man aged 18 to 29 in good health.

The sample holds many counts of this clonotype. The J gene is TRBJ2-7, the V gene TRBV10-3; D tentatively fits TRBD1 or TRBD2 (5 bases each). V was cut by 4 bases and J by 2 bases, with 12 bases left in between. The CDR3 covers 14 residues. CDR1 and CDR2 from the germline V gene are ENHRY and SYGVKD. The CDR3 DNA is TGTGCCATCAGTGTCCGGGACCGGGCCTACGAGCAGTACTTC. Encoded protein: CAISVRDRAYEQYF.

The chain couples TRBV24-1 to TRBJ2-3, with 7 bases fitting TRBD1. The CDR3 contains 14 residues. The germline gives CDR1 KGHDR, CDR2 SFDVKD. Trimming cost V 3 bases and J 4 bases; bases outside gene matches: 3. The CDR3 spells CATSDTGQSDTQYF. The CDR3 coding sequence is TGTGCCACCAGTGATACGGGACAGTCAGATACGCAGTATTTT.

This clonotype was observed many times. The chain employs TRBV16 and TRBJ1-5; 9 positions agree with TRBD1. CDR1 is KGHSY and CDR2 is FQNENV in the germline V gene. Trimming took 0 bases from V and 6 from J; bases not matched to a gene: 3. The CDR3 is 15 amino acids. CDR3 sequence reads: CASSQSGQGGQPQHF. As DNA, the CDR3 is TGTGCCAGCAGCCAATCGGGACAGGGTGGTCAGCCCCAGCATTTT.

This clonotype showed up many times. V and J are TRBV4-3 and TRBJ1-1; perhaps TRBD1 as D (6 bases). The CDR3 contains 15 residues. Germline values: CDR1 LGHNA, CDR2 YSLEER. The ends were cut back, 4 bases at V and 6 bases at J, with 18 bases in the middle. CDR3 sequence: CASSRALQGNAEAFF. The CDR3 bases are TGCGCCAGCAGCCGCGCGTTACAGGGAAACGCTGAAGCTTTCTTT.

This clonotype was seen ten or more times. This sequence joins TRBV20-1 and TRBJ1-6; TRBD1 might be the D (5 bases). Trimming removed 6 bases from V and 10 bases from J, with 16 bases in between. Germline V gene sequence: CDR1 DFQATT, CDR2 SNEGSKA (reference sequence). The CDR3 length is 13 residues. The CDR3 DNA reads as TGCAGTGCCCGATGGGTGTGGGACTCACCCCTCCACTTT. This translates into CSARWVWDSPLHF.

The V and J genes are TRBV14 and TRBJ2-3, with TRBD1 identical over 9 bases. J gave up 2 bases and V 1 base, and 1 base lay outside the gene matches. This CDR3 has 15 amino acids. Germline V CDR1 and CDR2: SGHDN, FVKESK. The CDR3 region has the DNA TGTGCCAGCAGCCAAGGGGACAGGGACACAGATACGCAGTATTTT. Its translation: CASSQGDRDTDTQYF.

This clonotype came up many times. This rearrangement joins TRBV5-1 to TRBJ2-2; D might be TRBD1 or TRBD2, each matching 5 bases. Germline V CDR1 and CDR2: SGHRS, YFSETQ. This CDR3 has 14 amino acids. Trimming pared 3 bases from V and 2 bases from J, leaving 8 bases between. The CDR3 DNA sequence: TGCGCCAGCAGCTCCGGGGCAAACACCGGGGAGCTGTTTTTT. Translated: CASSSGANTGELFF.

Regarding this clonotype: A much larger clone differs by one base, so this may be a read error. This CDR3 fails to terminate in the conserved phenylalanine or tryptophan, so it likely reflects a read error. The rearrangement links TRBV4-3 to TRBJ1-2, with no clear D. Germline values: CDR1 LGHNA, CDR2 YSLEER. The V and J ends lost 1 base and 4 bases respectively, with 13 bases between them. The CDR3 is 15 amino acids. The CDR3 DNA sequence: TGCGCCAGCAGCCAAGTGGCGGACGGACTCTATGGCTACACCCTC. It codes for CASSQVADGLYGYTL.

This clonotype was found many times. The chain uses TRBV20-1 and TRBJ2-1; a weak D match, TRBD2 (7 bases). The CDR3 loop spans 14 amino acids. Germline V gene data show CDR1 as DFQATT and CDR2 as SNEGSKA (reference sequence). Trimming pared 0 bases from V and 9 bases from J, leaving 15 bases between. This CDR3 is CSAREGGRQSEQFF. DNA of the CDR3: TGCAGTGCTAGAGAGGGGGGGCGGCAGAGTGAGCAGTTCTTC.